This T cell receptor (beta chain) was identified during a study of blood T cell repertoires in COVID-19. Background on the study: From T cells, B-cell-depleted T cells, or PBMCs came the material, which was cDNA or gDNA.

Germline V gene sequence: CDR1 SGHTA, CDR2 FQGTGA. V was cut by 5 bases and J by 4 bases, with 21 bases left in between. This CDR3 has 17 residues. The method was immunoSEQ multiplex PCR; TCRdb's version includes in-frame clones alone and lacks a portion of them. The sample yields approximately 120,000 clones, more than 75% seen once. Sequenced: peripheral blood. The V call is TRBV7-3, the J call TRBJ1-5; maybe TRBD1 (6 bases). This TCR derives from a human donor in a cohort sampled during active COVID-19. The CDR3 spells CASSPKQGPLANQPQHF. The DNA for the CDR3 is TGTGCCAGCAGCCCCAAACAGGGCCCCCTTGCAAATCAGCCCCAGCATTTT.